These T cell receptor beta chains were read from a single sample in a study of technical replicates of blood from a handful of donors. Sequencing used immunoSEQ multiplex PCR; TCRdb keeps in-frame clones, though not all of them. The sample contains approximately 13,000 clones, roughly three quarters of which appear only once. The sample was PBMCs. The receptors stem from a human donor in good health. Both conserved end residues are part of each CDR3. The D gene is left open where the match is weak. The size field is filled for only some rows; it gives once, few, many or a size class.

.	TRBJ2-2	.	TRBV2	TGTGCCAGCAGTGATGGGCTAGGGGTGTACGGGCTGTTTTTT	CASSDGLGVYGLFF
.	TRBJ1-1	.	TRBV2	TGTGCCAGCAGTGTAAGGGGGTTGTTTGGTAGCGACACTGAAGCTTTCTTT	CASSVRGLFGSDTEAFF
.	TRBJ2-7	.	TRBV6-6	TGTGCCAGCAGAATACCCGCGGGCTACGAGCAGTACTTC	CASRIPAGYEQYF
.	TRBJ1-4	.	TRBV2	TGTGCCAGCAGTAAAGGACCCGGGGAAAATGAAAAACTGTTTTTT	CASSKGPGENEKLFF
.	TRBJ1-1	.	TRBV20-1	TGCAAGGAGCCCGATAAAAAAGCTTTCTTT	CKEPDKKAFF
TRBD1	TRBJ1-5	once	TRBV12-5	TGTGCTAGTGGTTTGGCCCCGGACAGGGAGGATCAGCCCCAGCATTTT	CASGLAPDREDQPQHF
TRBD2	TRBJ2-1	.	TRBV11-2	TGTGCCAGCAGCTTAGGGGTAGCGGGAGATCTCAATGAGCAGTTCTTC	CASSLGVAGDLNEQFF
.	TRBJ2-3	.	TRBV7-6	TGTGCCAGCAGCTCGAGCCTAGATACGCAGTATTTT	CASSSSLDTQYF
.	TRBJ2-6	.	TRBV5-1	TGCGCCAGCAGTTCCTTGGGCCTAAGCTCTGGGGCCAACGTCCTGACTTTC	CASSSLGLSSGANVLTF
.	TRBJ2-7	.	TRBV11-2	TGTGCCAGCAGTCCCGGACTGTATACCACCTACGAGCAGTACTTC	CASSPGLYTTYEQYF
TRBD2	TRBJ2-3	.	TRBV9	TGTGCCAGCAGCGTAGGTTTGACTAGCGGAACAGATACGCAGTATTTT	CASSVGLTSGTDTQYF
TRBD1	TRBJ2-5	.	TRBV10-1	TGCGCCAGCGGACAGGGAGCCCAAGAGACCCAGTACTTC	CASGQGAQETQYF
TRBD2	TRBJ2-7	.	TRBV4-2	TGTGCCAGCAGCCAAGACGCGGGGGGGGTGGGACCGTACTTC	CASSQDAGGVGPYF
.	TRBJ1-2	.	TRBV5-1	TGCGCCAGCAGCTTGAACAGGGATACTGGCTACACCTTC	CASSLNRDTGYTF
.	TRBJ2-7	medium-sized	TRBV27	TGTGCCAGCAGCCCCACGAGCGCGGGTGAGCAGTACTTC	CASSPTSAGEQYF
.	TRBJ2-7	few	TRBV7-9	TGTGCCAGCAGCCAGACAGCTCAACCTTGGGAGCAGTACTTC	CASSQTAQPWEQYF
.	TRBJ1-2	.	TRBV2	TGTGCCAGCAGCGGCGACAGTCCTAACTATGGCTACACCTTC	CASSGDSPNYGYTF
.	TRBJ2-5	.	TRBV7-9	TGTGCCAGCAGCTTAGATGGTCCTGCGGCCCAGTACTTC	CASSLDGPAAQYF
TRBD2	TRBJ2-7	.	TRBV7-8	TGTGCCAGCAGCCCGAGGGAGGGAAGGCAAAACGAGCAGTACTTC	CASSPREGRQNEQYF
TRBD2	TRBJ2-3	.	TRBV5-1	TGCGCCAGCAGCTTCGGGACTAGCGGGAGCGCAGATACGCAGTATTTT	CASSFGTSGSADTQYF
.	TRBJ2-7	.	TRBV6-4	TGTGCCAGCACCGACCCTTGGGACAAGACCTACGAGCAGTACTTC	CASTDPWDKTYEQYF
TRBD1	TRBJ2-5	.	TRBV2	TGTGCCAGCAGGAGGGACAGCCAAGAGACCCAGTACTTC	CASRRDSQETQYF
TRBD2	TRBJ2-1	.	TRBV11-3	TGTGCCAGCAGCTTAGGGGTGGGACTAGCAGACAATGAGCAGTTCTTC	CASSLGVGLADNEQFF
TRBD2	TRBJ2-5	once	TRBV6-1	TGTGCCAGCAGTGGGGAGGGGAGGACTAGCGGGTTTCAAGAGACCCAGTACTTC	CASSGEGRTSGFQETQYF
TRBD1	TRBJ1-1	.	TRBV12-5	TGCGTGACTATGAAGACAGGGGATGAAGCTTTCTTT	CVTMKTGDEAFF
.	TRBJ2-7	.	TRBV7-3	TGTGCCAGCAGCTTTGGTGAGGGCTACGAGCAGTACTTC	CASSFGEGYEQYF
TRBD2	TRBJ2-3	.	TRBV5-5	TGTGCCAGCAGCAAAATCGGGGGTAGCGGGAGGTCTAGCACAGATACGCAGTATTTT	CASSKIGGSGRSSTDTQYF
TRBD2	TRBJ2-1	few	TRBV5-8	TGTGCCAGCAGCTTGTTGATTACTAGCGGGAGGTACAATGAGCAGTTCTTC	CASSLLITSGRYNEQFF
TRBD2	TRBJ2-7	once	TRBV13	TGTGCCAGCAGCTTTGCTAGCGGGAGAGTTAGGGAGCAGTACTTC	CASSFASGRVREQYF
.	TRBJ2-1	.	TRBV19	TGTGCCAGTAGTATACTTAAACTAGCAGGTTACAATGAGCAGTTCTTC	CASSILKLAGYNEQFF
.	TRBJ2-1	once	TRBV5-1	TGCGCCAGCAGCTTGGCGGGTTTCCACTCCTACAATGAGCAGTTCTTC	CASSLAGFHSYNEQFF
TRBD1	TRBJ2-7	.	TRBV7-9	TGTGCCAGCAGCTTAGTTGCCGGGACAGGGGGCGACGAGCAGTACTTC	CASSLVAGTGGDEQYF
TRBD2	TRBJ2-3	few	TRBV6-1	TGTGCCAGCAGTGAACTAGCGGGAGGGCCAGATACGCAGTATTTT	CASSELAGGPDTQYF
.	TRBJ1-5	.	TRBV19	TGTGCCAGTAGTATCACGGCAGGCGAACAGCCCCAGCATTTT	CASSITAGEQPQHF
.	TRBJ1-5	.	TRBV7-2	TGTGCCAGCAGCCCCCGGACAGATCAGCCCCAGCATTTT	CASSPRTDQPQHF
.	TRBJ2-7	.	TRBV13	TGTGCCAGCACCCGGTCCCGAGGAGGCTACGAGCAGTACTTC	CASTRSRGGYEQYF
.	TRBJ2-3	.	TRBV5-1	TGCGCCAGCAGCTTGTGGGGCGATTCTAGCACAGATACGCAGTATTTT	CASSLWGDSSTDTQYF
TRBD1	TRBJ2-1	.	TRBV2	TGTGCCAGCAGTCCGGACAGGGTGAATGAGCAGTTCTTC	CASSPDRVNEQFF
TRBD1	TRBJ1-4	.	TRBV7-9	TGTGCCAGCAGCTCCTCCGGGACAGGGTCTGGGAAACTGTTTTTT	CASSSSGTGSGKLFF
TRBD1	TRBJ2-7	.	TRBV2	TGTGCCAGCAGAACCACAGGGGTCTACGAGCAGTACTTC	CASRTTGVYEQYF
.	TRBJ2-7	.	TRBV6-6	TGTGCCAGCACCAAATCGGCAGGGCCCTACGAGCAGTACTTC	CASTKSAGPYEQYF
TRBD1	TRBJ2-1	.	TRBV18	TGTGCCAGCTCACTGGGACAGAGCTCCTACAATGAGCAGTTCTTC	CASSLGQSSYNEQFF
.	TRBJ2-7	.	TRBV19	TGTGCCAGTAGTATTGCTGCTGCAGGGGCAAGCTCCTACGAGCAGTACTTC	CASSIAAAGASSYEQYF
.	TRBJ2-2	.	TRBV21-1	TGTGCCAGCTCCCTCCTCTTGACTAGCGGAGCGGTGGGGGACACCGGGGAGTTGTTTTTT	CASSLLLTSGAVGDTGELFF
TRBD2	TRBJ2-1	.	TRBV30	TGTGCCTGGAGTGACCCTCCGGGACTAAAAAATGAGCAGTTCTTC	CAWSDPPGLKNEQFF
.	TRBJ1-1	.	TRBV30	TGTGCCTGGAGTGTATATCGGGGGGGAAACGCTGAAGCTTTCTTT	CAWSVYRGGNAEAFF
TRBD2	TRBJ2-7	.	TRBV19	TGTGCCAGTAGTGTGAGACTAGCGGGAGGGCTCTCCTACGAGCAGTACTTC	CASSVRLAGGLSYEQYF
TRBD1	TRBJ2-7	.	TRBV4-1	TGCGCCAGCAGCCATGAGGACAGGGGGCTCTACGAGCAGTACTTC	CASSHEDRGLYEQYF
TRBD1	TRBJ1-2	.	TRBV11-2	TGTGCCAGCAGCTTCGGGACAGGGGGTAGTAACTATGGCTACACCTTC	CASSFGTGGSNYGYTF
.	TRBJ2-5	.	TRBV11-2	TGTGCCAGCAGCTTAGATCAGGCGAGTGGGGAGACCCAGTACTTC	CASSLDQASGETQYF
TRBD1	TRBJ1-5	.	TRBV7-8	TGTGCCAGCAGCGCAAACAGGGGGCCCAGTCAGCCCCAGCATTTT	CASSANRGPSQPQHF
TRBD1	TRBJ2-5	.	TRBV7-2	TGTGCCAGCAGCCTCCGACAGGGTGGGAAGACCCAGTACTTC	CASSLRQGGKTQYF
.	TRBJ1-5	.	TRBV6-5	TGTGCCAGCAGTTACGATAGAAATCAGCCCCAGCATTTT	CASSYDRNQPQHF
TRBD2	TRBJ2-3	once	TRBV19	TGTGCCAGTAGTAAACGGACTAGCGGGGTCACAGATACGCAGTATTTT	CASSKRTSGVTDTQYF